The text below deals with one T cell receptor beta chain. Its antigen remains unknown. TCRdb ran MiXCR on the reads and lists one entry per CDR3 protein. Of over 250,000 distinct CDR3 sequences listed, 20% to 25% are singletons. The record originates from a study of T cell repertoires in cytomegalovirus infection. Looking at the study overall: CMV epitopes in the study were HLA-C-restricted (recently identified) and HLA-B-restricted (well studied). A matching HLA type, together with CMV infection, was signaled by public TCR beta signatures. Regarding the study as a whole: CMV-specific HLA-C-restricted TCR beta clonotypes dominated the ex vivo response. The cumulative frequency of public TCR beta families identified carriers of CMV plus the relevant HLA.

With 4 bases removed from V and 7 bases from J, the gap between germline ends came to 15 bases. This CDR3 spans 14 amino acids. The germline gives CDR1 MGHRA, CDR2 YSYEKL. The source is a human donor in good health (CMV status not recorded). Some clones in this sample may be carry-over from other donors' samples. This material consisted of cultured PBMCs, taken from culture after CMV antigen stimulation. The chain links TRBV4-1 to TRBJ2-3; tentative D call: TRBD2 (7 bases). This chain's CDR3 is CASSPNRGANTQYF. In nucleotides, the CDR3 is TGCGCCAGCAGCCCAAACCGGGGGGCAAATACGCAGTATTTT.